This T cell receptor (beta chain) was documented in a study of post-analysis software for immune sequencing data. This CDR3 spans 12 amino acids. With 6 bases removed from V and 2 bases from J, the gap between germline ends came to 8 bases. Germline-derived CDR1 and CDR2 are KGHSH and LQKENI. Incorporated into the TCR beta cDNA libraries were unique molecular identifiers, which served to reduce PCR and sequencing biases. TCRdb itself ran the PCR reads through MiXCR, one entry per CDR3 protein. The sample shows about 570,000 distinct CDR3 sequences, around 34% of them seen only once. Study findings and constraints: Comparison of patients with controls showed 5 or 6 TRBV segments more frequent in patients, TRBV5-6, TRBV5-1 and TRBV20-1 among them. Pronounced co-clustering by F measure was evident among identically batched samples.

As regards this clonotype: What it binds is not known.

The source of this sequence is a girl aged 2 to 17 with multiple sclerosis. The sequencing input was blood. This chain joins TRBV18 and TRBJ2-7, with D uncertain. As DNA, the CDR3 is TGTGCCAGCTCCGTTGGCACCTACGAGCAGTACTTC. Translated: CASSVGTYEQYF.